This T cell receptor beta chain was sequenced for a study of T cells in Graves' hyperthyroidism and ophthalmopathy. The investigators amplified TCR beta CDR3 regions from RNA transcripts. HTBI primers were used for first-round RT-PCR of the TCR CDR3. TCRdb re-called the multiplex PCR reads through MiXCR, storing one row per CDR3 protein. The table lists about 420,000 distinct CDR3 sequences, more than 15% of them singletons, with 7.5% to 8% in the top ten. It was considered stable Graves' hyperthyroidism when ophthalmopathy did not progress within 18 months. Each patient was aged 18 to 65 and had newly diagnosed hyperthyroidism of under 2 months' duration. Study-wide results and caveats: In the analysis, a 13 V-J model separated ophthalmopathy from stable hyperthyroidism.

The trim removed 8 bases at V and 5 bases at J, leaving 7 bases unmatched. The germline CDR1 and CDR2 sequences are MNHEY and SMNVEV (reference sequence). CDR3 size: 13 residues. In this sample, this clonotype turned up many times. Its antigen is undetermined. The V gene is TRBV27, the J gene TRBJ2-7; 9 nucleotides match TRBD2. Sequencing was performed on blood. The sequence was collected from a woman under 30 with Graves' hyperthyroidism. The CDR3 loop is CASSRGGGDEQYF. As DNA, the CDR3 is TGTGCCAGCTCTAGGGGCGGGGGGGACGAGCAGTACTTC.